This T cell receptor (beta chain) was documented in a study of blood T cell repertoires in COVID-19. Per the original data handling: Using reference gene primer amplification, nucleated cell counts were estimated. Data came from immunoSEQ multiplex PCR; TCRdb stores just in-frame clones and leaves some out. V, J and clone size derive from that table, while D and trimming were established from the DNA sequence. The sample carries roughly 200,000 clones, over 80% recorded once. In germline, CDR1 is LGHDT, CDR2 YNNKEL (reference sequence). CDR3 size: 16 residues. V shed 4 bases, J shed 7 bases, and the junction held 6 bases outside the gene matches.

V and J are TRBV3-1 (or the pseudogene TRBV3-2) and TRBJ2-1; 14 nucleotides align to TRBD2. The sequencing input was peripheral blood. The sequence came from a man aged 35-49 years with acute or convalescent COVID-19. The CDR3 loop is CASSLGTSGRGNEQFF. In DNA form, the CDR3 reads TGTGCCAGCAGCCTGGGGACTAGCGGGAGAGGTAATGAGCAGTTCTTC.